Listed below are T cell receptor beta chains from one sample, sequenced in a study of blood T cell repertoires in COVID-19. Profiling relied on immunoSEQ multiplex PCR, and the TCRdb table lists in-frame clones only, not all of them. In the table there are about 220,000 clones, around three quarters of which are singletons. Sequencing used peripheral blood. These receptors all come from an older woman with acute or convalescent COVID-19. Both conserved end residues are part of each CDR3. Each record gives: J gene, clone size, D gene, V gene, CDR3 protein, CDR3 DNA. A D gene is named only where the DNA matches it firmly. Size values are once, few and many counts, or a class for expanded clones, and some rows have none.

>TRBJ2-3|-|TRBD2|TRBV7-9
CASRETGTRSRATDTQYF
TGTGCCAGCAGAGAGACCGGGACTAGGAGTAGGGCCACAGATACGCAGTATTTT
>TRBJ1-5|once|-|TRBV30
CAWDPMAGQPQHF
TGTGCCTGGGACCCGATGGCGGGCCAGCCCCAGCATTTT
>TRBJ2-2|-|-|TRBV15
CATSRAGDSGELFF
TGTGCCACCAGCAGAGCGGGGGACAGCGGGGAGCTGTTTTTT
>TRBJ1-6|few|-|TRBV7-2
CASSLANNSPLHF
TGTGCCAGCAGCTTAGCAAACAACTCACCCCTCCACTTT
>TRBJ1-2|-|-|TRBV5-1
CASSLAGQYGYTF
TGCGCCAGCAGCTTGGCAGGGCAGTACGGCTACACCTTC
>TRBJ2-7|-|TRBD2|TRBV7-7
CASSLPRLAGGRREEQYF
TGTGCCAGCAGCTTACCGCGGCTAGCGGGGGGCCGTCGAGAGGAGCAGTACTTC
>TRBJ2-5|few|-|TRBV5-1
CASSLQGRTVQETQYF
TGCGCCAGCAGCTTGCAGGGAAGGACAGTCCAAGAGACCCAGTACTTC
>TRBJ2-3|-|-|TRBV5-1
CASRAAGLTSTDTQYF
TGCGCCAGCAGAGCGGCAGGACTAACTAGCACAGATACGCAGTATTTT
>TRBJ2-5|-|-|TRBV9
CASSQTGHSQETQYF
TGTGCCAGCAGCCAAACGGGACACTCCCAAGAGACCCAGTACTTC
>TRBJ2-3|once|TRBD2|TRBV9
CASSGLADTDTQYF
TGTGCCAGCAGCGGACTAGCGGACACAGATACGCAGTATTTT
>TRBJ2-7|-|TRBD2|TRBV7-2
CASSLGLADLYEQYF
TGTGCCAGCAGCTTGGGACTAGCGGATCTCTACGAGCAGTACTTC
>TRBJ2-7|-|TRBD1|TRBV5-1
CASSLFPDRGDEQYF
TGCGCCAGCAGCTTGTTTCCGGACAGGGGGGACGAGCAGTACTTC
>TRBJ2-2|-|TRBD1|TRBV15
CATSTTTDRATTGELFF
TGTGCCACCAGCACTACTACAGACAGGGCTACGACCGGGGAGCTGTTTTTT
>TRBJ1-3|-|-|TRBV7-6
CASRLTGGGTGNTIYF
TGTGCCAGCAGGTTAACAGGCGGCGGGACTGGAAACACCATATATTTT
>TRBJ1-2|few|TRBD1|TRBV27
CASSPHRTGSNYGYTF
TGTGCCAGCAGTCCCCACCGGACAGGGTCCAACTATGGCTACACCTTC
>TRBJ2-5|few|-|TRBV12-3/TRBV12-4
CASAAGWQETQYF
TGTGCCAGCGCCGCAGGGTGGCAAGAGACCCAGTACTTC
>TRBJ2-2|once|-|TRBV5-1
CASSPQGTSSPGELFF
TGCGCCAGCAGCCCTCAGGGGACATCGAGCCCCGGGGAGCTGTTTTTT
>TRBJ1-1|-|-|TRBV2
CASTPRSWMNTEAFF
TGTGCCAGCACCCCCCGGAGTTGGATGAACACTGAAGCTTTCTTT
>TRBJ1-4|-|TRBD1|TRBV5-1
CASRRSGQGALTEKLFF
TGCGCCAGCAGGCGGTCGGGACAGGGGGCGCTTACGGAAAAACTGTTTTTT
>TRBJ1-3|few|-|TRBV2
CASRPARGSGNTIYF
TGTGCCAGCAGACCCGCCCGAGGCTCTGGAAACACCATATATTTT